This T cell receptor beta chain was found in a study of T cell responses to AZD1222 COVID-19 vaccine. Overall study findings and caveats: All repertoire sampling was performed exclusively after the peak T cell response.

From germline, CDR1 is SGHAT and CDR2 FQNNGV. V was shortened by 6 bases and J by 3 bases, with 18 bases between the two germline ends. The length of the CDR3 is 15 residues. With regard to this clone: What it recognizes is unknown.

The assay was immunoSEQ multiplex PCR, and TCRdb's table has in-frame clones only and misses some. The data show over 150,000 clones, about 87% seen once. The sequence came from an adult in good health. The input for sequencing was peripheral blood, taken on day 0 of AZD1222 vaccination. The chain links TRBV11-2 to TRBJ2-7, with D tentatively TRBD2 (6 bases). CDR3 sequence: CASRPGLPGGYEQYF. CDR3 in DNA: TGTGCCAGCAGACCCGGGTTGCCCGGGGGCTACGAGCAGTACTTC.